This T cell receptor beta chain was profiled in a study of T cells after yellow fever vaccination. With 7 bases removed from V and 5 bases from J, the gap between germline ends came to 11 bases. This CDR3 comprises 13 residues. This clonotype was recorded many times. Synthesis of TCR cDNA relied on 5'RACE template switching, which attached a universal primer site and UMIs. TCRdb used MiXCR to reprocess the 5' RACE reads, holding one entry per CDR3 protein. The table lists over 130,000 distinct CDR3 sequences, 7.7% of them singletons. The sequencing here drew on CD4+ T cells sorted from PBMCs, taken 5 days after the yellow fever booster vaccination. The receptor comes from a young man who received the YFV17D yellow fever vaccine. The V and J genes are TRBV12-3 or TRBV12-4 and TRBJ1-4; D is unresolved. The CDR3, as DNA: TGTGCCAGCACGGAAGGAGGGAATGAAAAACTGTTTTTT. Its protein is CASTEGGNEKLFF.